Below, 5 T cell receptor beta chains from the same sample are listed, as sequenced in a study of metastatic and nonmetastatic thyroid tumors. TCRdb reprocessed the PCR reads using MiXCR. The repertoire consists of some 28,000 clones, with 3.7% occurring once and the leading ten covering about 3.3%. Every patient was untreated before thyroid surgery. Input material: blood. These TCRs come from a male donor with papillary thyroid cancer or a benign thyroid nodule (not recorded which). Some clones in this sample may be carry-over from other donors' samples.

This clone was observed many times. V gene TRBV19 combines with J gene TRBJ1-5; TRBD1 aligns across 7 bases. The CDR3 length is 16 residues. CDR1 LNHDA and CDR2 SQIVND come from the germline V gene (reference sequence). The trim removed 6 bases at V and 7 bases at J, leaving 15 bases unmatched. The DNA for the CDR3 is TGTGCCAGTAGGGACAGGCGTCCAGAAGCGGGACAGCCCCAGCATTTT. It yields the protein CASRDRRPEAGQPQHF.

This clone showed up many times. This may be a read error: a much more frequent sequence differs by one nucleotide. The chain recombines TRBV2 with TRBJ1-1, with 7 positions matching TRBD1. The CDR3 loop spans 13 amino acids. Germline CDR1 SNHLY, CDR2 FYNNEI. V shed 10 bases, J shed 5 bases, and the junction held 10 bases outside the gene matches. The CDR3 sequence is CANNRDRGTEAFF. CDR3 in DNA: TGTGCCAACAATAGGGACAGAGGGACTGAAGCTTTCTTT.

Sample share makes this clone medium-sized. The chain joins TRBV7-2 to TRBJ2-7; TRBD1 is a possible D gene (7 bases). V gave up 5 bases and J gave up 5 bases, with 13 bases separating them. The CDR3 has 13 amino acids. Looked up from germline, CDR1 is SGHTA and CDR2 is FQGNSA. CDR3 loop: CASSMTGTHEQYF. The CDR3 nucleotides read TGTGCCAGCAGCATGACAGGGACTCACGAGCAGTACTTC. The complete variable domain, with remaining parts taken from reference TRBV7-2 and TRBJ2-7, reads GAGVSQSPSNKVTEKGKDVELRCDPISGHTALYWYRQSLGQGLEFLIYFQGNSAPDKSGLPSDRFSAERTGGSVSTLTIQRTQQEDSAVYLCASSMTGTHEQYFGPGTRLTVT.

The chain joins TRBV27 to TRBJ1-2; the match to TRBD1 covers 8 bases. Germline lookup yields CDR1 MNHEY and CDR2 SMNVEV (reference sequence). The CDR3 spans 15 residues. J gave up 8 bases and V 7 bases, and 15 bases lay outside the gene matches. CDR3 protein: CASTTGQGRLQGYTF. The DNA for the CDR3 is TGTGCCAGCACCACCGGACAGGGCCGACTCCAAGGCTACACCTTC.

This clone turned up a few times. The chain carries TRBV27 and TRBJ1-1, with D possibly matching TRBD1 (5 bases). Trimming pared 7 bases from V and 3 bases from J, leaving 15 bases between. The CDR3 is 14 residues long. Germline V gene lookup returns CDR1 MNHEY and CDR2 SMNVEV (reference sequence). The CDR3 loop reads CASKGPGLYTEAFF. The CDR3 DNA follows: TGTGCCAGCAAAGGCCCGGGACTGTACACTGAAGCTTTCTTT.